Below, one T cell receptor (beta chain) is given with its context. Every bit of the isolated RNA underwent reverse transcription, so sequencing read expressed TCRB transcripts. TCRdb's copy holds only in-frame clones and misses some; the assay was immunoSEQ multiplex PCR. Of roughly 610,000 clones in the sample, roughly a sixth were seen once. Germline loops: CDR1 KGHSH, CDR2 LQKENI. Unmatched junction bases numbered 4, after V lost 5 bases and J lost 0 bases. This CDR3 is built from 15 residues. These data are taken from a study of beta chain features in type 1 diabetes. The receptor's source is a man aged 18-30 years in good health. The rearrangement links TRBV18 to TRBJ1-1; 9 bases match TRBD1. The sequencing sample was made of naive CD4+ T cells from blood. CDR3 loop: CASSFGTGMNTEAFF. In DNA form, the CDR3 reads TGTGCCAGCTCATTCGGGACAGGGATGAACACTGAAGCTTTCTTT. The whole variable domain, filled in from reference TRBV18 and TRBJ1-1, reads NAGVMQNPRHLVRRRGQEARLRCSPMKGHSHVYWYRQLPEEGLKFMVYLQKENIIDESGMPKERFSAEFPKEGPSILRIQQVVRGDSAAYFCASSFGTGMNTEAFFGQGTRLTVV.